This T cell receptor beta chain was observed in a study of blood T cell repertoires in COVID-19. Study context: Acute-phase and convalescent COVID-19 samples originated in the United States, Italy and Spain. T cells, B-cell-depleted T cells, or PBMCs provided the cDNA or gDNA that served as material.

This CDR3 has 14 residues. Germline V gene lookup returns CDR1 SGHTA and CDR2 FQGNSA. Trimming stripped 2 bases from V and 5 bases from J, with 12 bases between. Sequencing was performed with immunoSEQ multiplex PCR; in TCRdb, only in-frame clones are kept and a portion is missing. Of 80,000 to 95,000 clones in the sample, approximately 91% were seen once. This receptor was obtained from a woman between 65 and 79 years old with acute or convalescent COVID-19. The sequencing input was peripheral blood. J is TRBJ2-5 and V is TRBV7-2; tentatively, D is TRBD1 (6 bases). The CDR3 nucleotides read TGTGCCAGCAGCTTACAGGGGAGCCTGGAGACCCAGTACTTC. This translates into CASSLQGSLETQYF.